Listed here are 6 T cell receptor beta chains from one sample, sequenced in a study of monozygotic twins with inflammatory bowel disease. Reprocessing the 5' RACE reads, TCRdb reports a single entry for every CDR3 protein and omits DNA. Seen in this sample are a few hundred thousand distinct CDR3 sequences; the ten most common clones hold less than 2%. Sequenced input: blood. The receptor source for this set is a human donor with ulcerative colitis or Crohn's disease, or a healthy co-twin of an affected twin (not recorded which).

The J gene is TRBJ1-5, the V gene TRBV28. The germline CDR1 and CDR2 sequences are MDHEN and SYDVKM. The CDR3 runs to 13 residues. Here the CDR3 reads CASSEPPNQPQHF.

V usage is TRBV4-1 and J usage is TRBJ1-1; with no DNA, the TCRdb D assignment of TRBD1 cannot be verified. The CDR3 covers 13 residues. The germline gives CDR1 MGHRA, CDR2 YSYEKL. The CDR3 spells CASSHGGNTEAFF.

The chain combines TRBV29-1 with TRBJ2-7; lacking DNA, the TRBD1 call made by TCRdb goes unchecked. CDR1 and CDR2 from the germline V gene are SQVTM and ANQGSEA. CDR3 length equals 13 residues. The CDR3 loop is CSVATGVGYEQYF.

The CDR3 protein is CASSYRGDGYTF. This sequence joins TRBV5-1 and TRBJ1-2; TCRdb picks TRBD1, but there is no DNA to check that call. Germline-derived CDR1 and CDR2 are SGHRS and YFSETQ. The CDR3 has 12 amino acids.

The gene calls are TRBV29-1 and TRBJ1-1. The germline gives CDR1 SQVTM, CDR2 ANQGSEA. The CDR3 runs 11 residues. CDR3 in amino acids: CSGSWNTEAFF.

The J gene is TRBJ2-2, the V gene TRBV9. From germline, CDR1 is SGDLS and CDR2 YYNGEE. This CDR3 comprises 13 residues. The CDR3 reads CASSPSFTGELFF.